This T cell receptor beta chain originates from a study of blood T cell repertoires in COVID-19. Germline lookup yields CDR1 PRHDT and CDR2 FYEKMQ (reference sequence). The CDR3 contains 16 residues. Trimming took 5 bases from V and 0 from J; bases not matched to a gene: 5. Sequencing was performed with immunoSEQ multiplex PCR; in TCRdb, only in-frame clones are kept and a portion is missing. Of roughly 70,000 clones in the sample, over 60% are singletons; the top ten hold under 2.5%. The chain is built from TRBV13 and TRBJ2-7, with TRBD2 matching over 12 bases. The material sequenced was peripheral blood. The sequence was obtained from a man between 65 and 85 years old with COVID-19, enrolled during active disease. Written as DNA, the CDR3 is TGTGCCAGCAGCCGGACTAGCGGGGTTATCTCCTACGAGCAGTACTTC. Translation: CASSRTSGVISYEQYF.